A selection of T cell receptor beta chains follows, all from one sample in a study of blood T cell repertoires in COVID-19. Clones were sequenced by immunoSEQ multiplex PCR, and TCRdb holds only the in-frame ones, with some missing. The repertoire consists of about 49,000 clones, with more than 80% occurring once and the leading ten covering approximately 1%. Sequenced sample: peripheral blood. The receptor source for this set is a man aged 55 to 70 with COVID-19, enrolled during active disease. Both conserved end residues are part of each CDR3. A D gene is named only where the DNA matches it firmly. The size field is filled for only some rows; it gives once, few, many or a size class.

j_call clone_size v_call d_call cdr3_nt cdr3_aa
TRBJ2-7 . TRBV29-1 TRBD2 TGCAGCGTTGAATGGCTTTTCTCCCGGGGGGGTTACGAGCAGTACTTC CSVEWLFSRGGYEQYF
TRBJ1-2 . TRBV28 TRBD1 TGTGCCAGCAGCCAAGGGGACAGGGGCTATGGCTACACCTTC CASSQGDRGYGYTF
TRBJ2-1 . TRBV2 TRBD2 TGTGCCAGCAGTGGTTGGGGGGGGTACAATGAGCAGTTCTTC CASSGWGGYNEQFF
TRBJ1-1 once TRBV19 TRBD1 TGTGCCAGTAGTGTCCCGGGACAGGCGAACACTGAAGCTTTCTTT CASSVPGQANTEAFF
TRBJ1-5 . TRBV30 TRBD1 TGTGCCTGGAGTGTCGGACAGGGAAGGCAGCCCCAGCATTTT CAWSVGQGRQPQHF
TRBJ1-3 . TRBV7-2 . TGTGCCAGCAGCTACCCGCAGGGTACCCATGGAAACACCATATATTTT CASSYPQGTHGNTIYF
TRBJ2-2 . TRBV7-2 . TGTGCCAGCAGCTTAGGGGCAGCGAACACCGGGGAGCTGTTTTTT CASSLGAANTGELFF
TRBJ1-2 once TRBV11-2 . TGTGCCAGCAGCTTACTGAGTGGCTATGGCTACACCTTC CASSLLSGYGYTF
TRBJ1-2 . TRBV7-3 . TGTGCCAGCAGCTTAACCGATGACACCTCCCCCACCTTC CASSLTDDTSPTF
TRBJ2-7 . TRBV21-1 . TGTGCCAGCCCCATCCCACTAGCGGCCTCCTCCTACGAGCAGTACTTC CASPIPLAASSYEQYF
TRBJ1-6 . TRBV7-9 . TGTGCCAGCAGCTCAGACTTCGGAGGGCGCTCACCCCTCCACTTT CASSSDFGGRSPLHF
TRBJ2-3 . TRBV5-5 TRBD1 TGTGCCAGCAGGGCCGGGACAGGGACCCTAATCACAGATACGCAGTATTTT CASRAGTGTLITDTQYF
TRBJ1-1 . TRBV28 . TGTGCCAGCAGATATTCCGCGGGGGCAAACACTGAAGCTTTCTTT CASRYSAGANTEAFF
TRBJ2-1 . TRBV9 TRBD2 TGTGCCAGCAGCGGGGGACTAGCTCGTTACAATGAGCAGTTCTTC CASSGGLARYNEQFF
TRBJ1-2 . TRBV5-1 TRBD1 TGCGCCAGCAGCGACGCAACAGGGGTATATGGCTACACCTTC CASSDATGVYGYTF
TRBJ1-5 . TRBV30 . TGTGCCTGGAGCATGAGGAGCAATCAGCCCCAGCATTTT CAWSMRSNQPQHF
TRBJ1-3 . TRBV2 . TGTGCCAGCGCCGGGGACTCCGGGTGGAACACCATATATTTT CASAGDSGWNTIYF
TRBJ1-2 . TRBV29-1 . TGCAGCGTTGAACACAAGACAGGAAGCTACACCTTC CSVEHKTGSYTF
TRBJ1-2 . TRBV19 TRBD1 TGTCCGACAGGGGGGTTTGCTAACTATGGCTACACCTTC CPTGGFANYGYTF
TRBJ2-3 . TRBV20-1 . TGCAGTGCTGGGCGGGGTTTTACGCAGTATTTT CSAGRGFTQYF
TRBJ2-1 . TRBV19 TRBD2 TGTGCCAGTAGTCTTAGGGGACTAGCGGATACCTACAATGAGCAGTTCTTC CASSLRGLADTYNEQFF
TRBJ2-3 . TRBV9 TRBD2 TGTGCCAGCAGCGACAGCGGGAGGGCCCAAGATACGCAGTATTTT CASSDSGRAQDTQYF
TRBJ2-7 . TRBV6-5 TRBD2 TGTGCCAGCAGTTGGTCTAGCGGGGGTTACTCCTACGAGCAGTACTTC CASSWSSGGYSYEQYF
TRBJ1-2 once TRBV4-2 TRBD1 TGTGCCAGCAGCCAAGATATTAGGACAGGGGATGGCTACACCTTC CASSQDIRTGDGYTF
TRBJ2-2 . TRBV3-1/TRBV3-2 . TGTGCCAGCAGCCAAGATCGGGACACCGGGGAGCTGTTTTTT CASSQDRDTGELFF
TRBJ2-5 . TRBV6-5 . TGTGCCAGCAGACCCGGGGGCCAAGAGACCCAGTACTTC CASRPGGQETQYF
TRBJ2-3 . TRBV7-3 . TGTGCCAGCAGCTTTGGCCCGAGCACAGATACGCAGTATTTT CASSFGPSTDTQYF
TRBJ2-7 . TRBV30 TRBD2 TGTGCCTGGGGGGAAGGACTAGCGGGAGTAAGAGAGCAGTACTTC CAWGEGLAGVREQYF
TRBJ1-5 . TRBV5-1 . TGCGCCAGCAGCTTGGGAGGCACCAGCAATCAGCCCCAGCATTTT CASSLGGTSNQPQHF
TRBJ2-4 . TRBV9 . TGTGCCAGCAGCGCTTCGGGTGACAGTATAGCCAAAAACATTCAGTACTTC CASSASGDSIAKNIQYF
TRBJ1-1 . TRBV5-4 . TGTGCCAGCAGCTTGGGAGGACAGTTGAACACTGAAGCTTTCTTT CASSLGGQLNTEAFF
TRBJ2-3 . TRBV4-1 TRBD2 TGCGCCAGCAGCCAAGGGGCGGGGGGGCCCCTAAGCACAGATACGCAGTATTTT CASSQGAGGPLSTDTQYF
TRBJ1-1 . TRBV30 TRBD1 TGTGCCTGGAAAGGGGACAGGGTGAACACTGAAGCTTTCTTT CAWKGDRVNTEAFF
TRBJ1-3 . TRBV19 . TGTGCCAGTAGAAACGGGGACGGACTAAATCAAGACACCATATATTTT CASRNGDGLNQDTIYF
TRBJ1-2 . TRBV9 . TGTGCCAGCAGCGCCCCCCCCGCAGGGGCCGTCTATGGCTACACCTTC CASSAPPAGAVYGYTF
TRBJ1-1 . TRBV29-1 . TGCAGCGTTGGTCCGGGAAATACTGAAGCTTTCTTT CSVGPGNTEAFF
TRBJ1-2 . TRBV5-1 TRBD1 TGCGCCAGCAGCCTCGGGACAGGGCAAACCCTCTATGGCTACACCTTC CASSLGTGQTLYGYTF
TRBJ1-5 . TRBV25-1 TRBD1 TGTGCCAGCAGTGAGGGACAGGGTAGCAATCAGCCCCAGCATTTT CASSEGQGSNQPQHF
TRBJ2-1 . TRBV15 . TGTGCCACCAGCAGCGGGAGCTCCTACAATGAGCAGTTCTTC CATSSGSSYNEQFF
TRBJ1-6 . TRBV18 . TGTGCCAGCTCACCCTACGAATCTTTACCCCTCCACTTT CASSPYESLPLHF
TRBJ1-3 . TRBV3-1/TRBV3-2 . TGTGCCAGCAGCCCTCGGGGCTCTGGAAACACCATATATTTT CASSPRGSGNTIYF
TRBJ1-2 once TRBV7-9 TRBD1 TGTGCCAGCAGCTCCTCGACAGGGATTGGCTACACCTTC CASSSSTGIGYTF
TRBJ1-1 . TRBV12-3/TRBV12-4 TRBD1 TGTGCCAGCAGTATACGACAGGGTTTGGCTTTCTTT CASSIRQGLAFF
TRBJ1-3 few TRBV7-6 . TGTGCCAGCAGCCTGGGGGGTTCCATCTCTGGAAACACCATATATTTT CASSLGGSISGNTIYF
TRBJ1-1 . TRBV18 TRBD1 TGTGCCAGCTCAGGACAGGAGAACACTGAAGCTTTCTTT CASSGQENTEAFF